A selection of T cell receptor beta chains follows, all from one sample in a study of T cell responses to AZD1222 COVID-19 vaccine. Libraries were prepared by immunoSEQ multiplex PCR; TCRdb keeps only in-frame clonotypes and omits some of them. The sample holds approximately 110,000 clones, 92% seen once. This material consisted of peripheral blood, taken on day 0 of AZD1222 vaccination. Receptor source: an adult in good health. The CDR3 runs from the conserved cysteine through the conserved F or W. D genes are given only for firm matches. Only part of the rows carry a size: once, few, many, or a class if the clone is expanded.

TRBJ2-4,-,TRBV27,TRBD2,CASSSGTSGRVNIQYF,TGTGCCAGCAGTTCGGGGACTAGCGGGAGGGTGAACATTCAGTACTTC
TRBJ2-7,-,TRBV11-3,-,CASSHRDGSGEQYF,TGTGCCAGCAGCCACCGGGACGGATCGGGCGAGCAGTACTTC
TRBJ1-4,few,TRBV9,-,CASSVEVTPEKLFF,TGTGCCAGCAGCGTAGAAGTGACACCGGAAAAACTGTTTTTT
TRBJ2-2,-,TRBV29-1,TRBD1,CSVERTDRGLTGELFF,TGCAGCGTTGAGAGAACTGACAGGGGGCTTACCGGGGAGCTGTTTTTT
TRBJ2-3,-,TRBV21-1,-,CASSNPDREITDTQYF,TGTGCCAGCAGCAACCCGGACAGGGAGATCACAGATACGCAGTATTTT
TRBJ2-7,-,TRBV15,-,CATSRRAGGEQYF,TGTGCCACCAGCAGAAGGGCGGGTGGCGAGCAGTACTTC
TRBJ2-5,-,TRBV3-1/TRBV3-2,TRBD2,CASTQSRAGGPIGETQYF,TGTGCCAGCACCCAGTCCAGGGCGGGGGGGCCAATTGGAGAGACCCAGTACTTC
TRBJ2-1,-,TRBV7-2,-,CASSPSGGNEQFF,TGTGCCAGCAGCCCTAGTGGGGGCAATGAGCAGTTCTTC
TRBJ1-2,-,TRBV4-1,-,CASSPGNGVDGYTF,TGCGCCAGCAGCCCAGGGAATGGGGTAGATGGCTACACCTTC
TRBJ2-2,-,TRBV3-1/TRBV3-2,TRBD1,CASRQGSTGELFF,TGTGCCAGCAGACAGGGGTCCACCGGGGAGCTGTTTTTT
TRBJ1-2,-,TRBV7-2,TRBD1,CASSPRTGPLNYGYTF,TGTGCCAGCAGCCCACGGACAGGGCCCCTTAACTATGGCTACACCTTC
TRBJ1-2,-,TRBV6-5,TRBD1,CASSYSKKQGNYGYTF,TGTGCCAGCAGTTACTCTAAAAAACAGGGGAACTATGGCTACACCTTC
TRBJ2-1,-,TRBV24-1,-,CATGRGQTYNEQFF,TGTGCCACCGGGAGGGGACAGACCTACAATGAGCAGTTCTTC
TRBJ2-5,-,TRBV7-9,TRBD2,CASSFGTSGPQETQYF,TGTGCCAGCAGCTTCGGGACTAGCGGCCCACAAGAGACCCAGTACTTC
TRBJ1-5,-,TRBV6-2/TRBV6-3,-,CASSYTGLNQPQHF,TGTGCCAGCAGTTACACAGGACTCAATCAGCCCCAGCATTTT
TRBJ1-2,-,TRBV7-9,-,CASSLTGIYGYTF,TGTGCCAGCAGCCTTACAGGGATCTATGGCTACACCTTC
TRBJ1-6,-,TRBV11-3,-,CASSLNIDYNSPLHF,TGTGCCAGCAGCTTAAATATTGACTATAATTCACCCCTCCACTTT
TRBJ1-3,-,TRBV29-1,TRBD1,CSGRQGGNTIYF,TGCAGCGGTAGACAGGGGGGAAACACCATATATTTT
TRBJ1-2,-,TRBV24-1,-,CATSDLPGQNYGYTF,TGTGCCACCAGTGATTTGCCCGGACAGAACTATGGCTACACCTTC
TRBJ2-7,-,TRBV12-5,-,CASGLVAGSGSYEQYF,TGTGCTAGTGGTTTGGTAGCTGGTTCAGGGTCCTACGAGCAGTACTTC
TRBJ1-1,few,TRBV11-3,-,CASSEGHLEAFF,TGTGCCAGCAGCGAAGGACATTTGGAAGCTTTCTTT
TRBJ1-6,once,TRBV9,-,CASSVATGSDQPLHF,TGTGCCAGCAGCGTAGCTACGGGGTCAGATCAACCCCTCCACTTT